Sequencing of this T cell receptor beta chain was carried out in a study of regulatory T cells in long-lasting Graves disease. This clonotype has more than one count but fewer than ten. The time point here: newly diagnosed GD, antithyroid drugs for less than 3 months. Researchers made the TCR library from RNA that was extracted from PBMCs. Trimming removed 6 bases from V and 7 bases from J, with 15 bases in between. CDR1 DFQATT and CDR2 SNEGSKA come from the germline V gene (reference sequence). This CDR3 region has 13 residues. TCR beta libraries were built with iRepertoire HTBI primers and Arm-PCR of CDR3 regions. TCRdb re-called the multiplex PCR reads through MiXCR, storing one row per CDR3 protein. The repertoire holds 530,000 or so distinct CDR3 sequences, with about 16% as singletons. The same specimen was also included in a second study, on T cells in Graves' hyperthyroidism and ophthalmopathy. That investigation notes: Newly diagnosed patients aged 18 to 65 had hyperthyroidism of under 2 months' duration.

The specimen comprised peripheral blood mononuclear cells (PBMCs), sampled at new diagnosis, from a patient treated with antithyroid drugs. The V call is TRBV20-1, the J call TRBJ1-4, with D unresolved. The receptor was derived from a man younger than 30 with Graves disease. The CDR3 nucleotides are TGCAGTGCATGGTCCCCACGGAGTGAAAAACTGTTTTTT. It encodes CSAWSPRSEKLFF.